One and the same sample provided the 9 T cell receptor beta chains below, sequenced in a study of blood T cell repertoires in COVID-19. Here immunoSEQ multiplex PCR was the method, and the copy in TCRdb shows in-frame clones only, minus some. The data show 85,000 to 95,000 clones, approximately 89% seen once. The specimen was peripheral blood. Every receptor here comes from a man aged 60-69 years with acute or convalescent COVID-19.

The rearrangement joins TRBV27 to TRBJ2-7; D is possibly TRBD1 (5 bases). The CDR3 runs 13 residues. CDR1 is MNHEY and CDR2 is SMNVEV in the germline V gene (reference sequence). The V gene lost 10 bases and the J gene lost 0 bases, with 13 bases spanning the gap. The CDR3 sequence is CATPGQPSYEQYF. Written as DNA, the CDR3 is TGTGCCACACCCGGACAACCCTCCTACGAGCAGTACTTC.

This chain links TRBV7-9 with TRBJ2-7; 7 bases align to TRBD2. CDR3 length: 15 amino acids. From germline, CDR1 is SEHNR and CDR2 FQNEAQ (reference sequence). The V gene end was trimmed by 6 bases and the J gene end by 4 bases; junction bases not matched to a gene: 12. The CDR3 sequence: CASSLFRASGYEQYF. The CDR3 DNA reads TGTGCCAGCAGTCTCTTCAGGGCTAGCGGATACGAGCAGTACTTC.

V and J are TRBV30 and TRBJ2-7; 7 nucleotides match TRBD2. Germline CDR1 is GTSNPN and CDR2 is SVGIG (reference sequence). The V gene end was trimmed by 2 bases and the J gene end by 0 bases; junction bases not matched to a gene: 10. CDR3 size: 16 residues. CDR3 sequence (DNA): TGTGCCTGGAGTCAGCAAACTAGCGTTAGCTCCTACGAGCAGTACTTC. It codes for CAWSQQTSVSSYEQYF. Based on the CDR3 plus reference TRBV30 and TRBJ2-7, the full variable domain is SQTIHQWPATLVQPVGSPLSLECTVEGTSNPNLYWYRQAAGRGLQLLFYSVGIGQISSEVPQNLSASRPQDRQFILSSKKLLLSDSGFYLCAWSQQTSVSSYEQYFGPGTRLTVT.

This chain connects TRBV6-5 to TRBJ1-2; TRBD1 is a possible D gene (5 bases). Trimming took 0 bases from V and 8 from J, leaving 10 bases between them. CDR3 length: 13 amino acids. Germline CDR1 MNHEY, CDR2 SVGAGI. The CDR3 sequence: CASSYSRGNGYTF. As DNA, the CDR3 is TGTGCCAGCAGTTACTCACGGGGGAACGGCTACACCTTC.

This chain links TRBV4-1 with TRBJ2-3, with D possibly matching TRBD1 (6 bases). V lost 0 bases and J lost 4, with 11 bases in between. The CDR3 spans 15 residues. Per germline, CDR1 MGHRA and CDR2 YSYEKL. This CDR3 reads CASSQDAGASDTQYF. Here the CDR3 DNA reads TGCGCCAGCAGCCAAGATGCAGGGGCATCAGATACGCAGTATTTT.

The J gene is TRBJ1-1, the V gene TRBV24-1; 7 nucleotides agree with TRBD1. In germline, CDR1 is KGHDR, CDR2 SFDVKD. V shed 4 bases, J shed 5 bases, and the junction held 9 bases outside the gene matches. This CDR3 is built from 15 residues. This CDR3 reads CATSDPRDSRTEAFF. For the CDR3, the DNA is TGTGCCACCAGTGACCCCCGGGACAGCCGGACTGAAGCTTTCTTT.

CDR3 nucleotide sequence: TGTGCCAGTAGTATGGGGACTAGCCGGGAGACCCAGTACTTC. Residues: CASSMGTSRETQYF. The chain links TRBV19 to TRBJ2-5; 9 bases fit TRBD2. CDR3 length equals 14 residues. J was trimmed by 5 bases and V by 3 bases; bases with no gene match: 4. Germline V gene data show CDR1 as LNHDA and CDR2 as SQIVND (reference sequence).

This clone was recorded only once. V usage is TRBV10-1 and J usage is TRBJ2-2; weak D call: TRBD1 (6 bases). This CDR3 is built from 14 residues. Trimming stripped 6 bases from V and 7 bases from J, with 15 bases between. The germline V gene has CDR1 WNHNN and CDR2 SYGVQD (reference sequence). Here the CDR3 DNA reads TGCGCCAGCAGCACAGGGTTCGACAGCGGGGAGCTGTTTTTT. It is translated as CASSTGFDSGELFF.

This rearrangement joins TRBV9 to TRBJ2-3, with a weak D call TRBD2 (5 bases). The V end lost 0 bases, the J end lost 0 bases, and 5 bases lay between the germline ends. CDR3 length equals 14 residues. The germline gives CDR1 SGDLS, CDR2 YYNGEE. CDR3 residues: CASSVGTSTDTQYF. The CDR3 bases are TGTGCCAGCAGCGTAGGGACTAGCACAGATACGCAGTATTTT.